A selection of T cell receptor beta chains follows, all from one sample in a study of T-cell memory formation after mild COVID-19. TCRdb passed the 5' RACE reads through MiXCR, listing each CDR3 protein once. The sample records about 130,000 distinct CDR3 sequences, approximately 25% being singletons. Sequencing was performed on PBMCs or a T cell subset sorted from them (not recorded which). The receptors were sampled from an adult woman who had mild COVID-19 (a few samples of this study predate the infection). Cell type and time point are not known. Each CDR3 is given with its conserved first and last residue. D genes are given only for firm matches. Clone size is stated in some rows and not others, as once, few, many or a class when expanded.

D gene	V gene	J gene	clone size	CDR3 DNA	CDR3 protein
-	TRBV24-1	TRBJ1-1	-	TGTGCCACCAGTGTCACCCCTTTGAGAGAAGCTTTCTTT	CATSVTPLREAFF
-	TRBV12-3/TRBV12-4	TRBJ2-1	few	TGTGCCAGCACCCGGATGAGCTCCTACAATGAGCAGTTCTTC	CASTRMSSYNEQFF
TRBD1	TRBV7-9	TRBJ2-6	once	TGTGCCAGCAGCGAACATGGACGGGACAGGGTCTCTGGGGCCAACGTCCTGACTTTC	CASSEHGRDRVSGANVLTF
-	TRBV11-2	TRBJ2-1	-	TGTGCCAGCAGCGGAACAAACAATGAGCAGTTCTTC	CASSGTNNEQFF
-	TRBV12-3/TRBV12-4	TRBJ2-2	few	TGTGCCAGCAGTTTCATGTCGGCAGGACCGAACACCGGGGAGCTGTTTTTT	CASSFMSAGPNTGELFF
-	TRBV7-9	TRBJ1-4	few	TGTGCCAGCAGCCCCGGGGTCTCACCTAATGAAAAACTGTTTTTT	CASSPGVSPNEKLFF
-	TRBV11-2	TRBJ1-5	-	TGTGCCAGCAGCCCGCTCTCGGGGGGAAGTCAGCCCCAGCATTTT	CASSPLSGGSQPQHF
TRBD1	TRBV11-2	TRBJ1-2	-	TGTGCCAGCAGCTCGACAGGGGGAGGCGATGGCTACACCTTC	CASSSTGGGDGYTF
-	TRBV7-6	TRBJ1-3	many	TGTGCCAGCAGCTCAATTCCGAGCTCTGGAAACACCATATATTTT	CASSSIPSSGNTIYF
-	TRBV7-6	TRBJ2-5	-	TGTGCCGCCGCTGGGGGGGAGACCCAGTACTTC	CAAAGGETQYF
-	TRBV6-5	TRBJ2-6	few	TGTGCCAGCAGTTACGAGGGGTTCGGGGCCAACGTCCTGACTTTC	CASSYEGFGANVLTF
TRBD2	TRBV3-1	TRBJ2-5	-	TGTGCCAGCAGCCAAGAGGGACTAGCAAATCGGGAGACCCAGTACTTC	CASSQEGLANRETQYF
-	TRBV5-6	TRBJ2-2	-	TGTGCCAGCAGCTTGGTAGGCGGGAAGGACGGGGAGCTGTTTTTT	CASSLVGGKDGELFF
TRBD1	TRBV29-1	TRBJ2-7	-	TGCAGCGTCTTAGAGGGGGGGACAGGGGGCCACGAGCAGTACTTC	CSVLEGGTGGHEQYF
TRBD1	TRBV5-6	TRBJ1-2	-	TGTGCCAGCAGCTTCTACAGGGGAGAGTACTATGGCTACACCTTC	CASSFYRGEYYGYTF
TRBD1	TRBV29-1	TRBJ1-5	-	TGCAGCGTTGGGACAGGGCTTCAGCCCCAGCATTTT	CSVGTGLQPQHF
-	TRBV20-1	TRBJ1-1	many	TGCAGTGCTAGAGACCCCCGTTATGAGACTGAAGCTTTCTTT	CSARDPRYETEAFF
-	TRBV20-1	TRBJ1-2	once	TGCAGTGCTAGAGGGTCTGTGGGCTACACCTTC	CSARGSVGYTF
TRBD2	TRBV6-1	TRBJ2-7	-	TGTGCCTCCCTTAGCGGGGGGGCTTCAGACGAGCAGTACTTC	CASLSGGASDEQYF
-	TRBV4-2	TRBJ2-7	few	TGTGCCAGCAGCCAAGATGTTGATGGGCCCTACGAGCAGTACTTC	CASSQDVDGPYEQYF
TRBD1	TRBV7-6	TRBJ2-7	-	TGTGCCAGCAGCACAGGGGAATCCTACGAGCAGTACTTC	CASSTGESYEQYF
TRBD1	TRBV15	TRBJ2-4	-	TGTGCCACCAGCAGATCTGACAGGGGGCATGCCAAAAACATTCAGTACTTC	CATSRSDRGHAKNIQYF
TRBD2	TRBV20-1	TRBJ2-3	few	TGCAGTGCTAACGGGGCGGGAGTGGGAACAGATACGCAGTATTTT	CSANGAGVGTDTQYF
TRBD1	TRBV12-3/TRBV12-4	TRBJ1-3	-	TGTGCCAGCAGGACGACAGGGGGAACTGGAAACACCATATATTTT	CASRTTGGTGNTIYF
-	TRBV6-5	TRBJ1-1	many	TGTGCCAGCAGTCCGACAGGGAACACTGAAGCTTTCTTT	CASSPTGNTEAFF
-	TRBV6-6	TRBJ2-1	few	TGTGCCAGCAGTTACGGATCAGTGGGTGATGAGCAGTTCTTC	CASSYGSVGDEQFF
-	TRBV12-3/TRBV12-4	TRBJ1-1	few	TGTGCCGTCGGAGGGATTATGAACACTGAAGCTTTCTTT	CAVGGIMNTEAFF
TRBD1	TRBV4-1	TRBJ1-2	few	TGCGCCAGCAGCCAACGGACAGGAAACCCTTACTATGGCTACACCTTC	CASSQRTGNPYYGYTF
-	TRBV11-3	TRBJ2-3	-	TGTGCCAGCAGCTTAGATGGAGGCGCAACAGATACGCAGTATTTT	CASSLDGGATDTQYF
-	TRBV27	TRBJ2-4	few	TGTGCCAGCAGCACTGGGGGTTCGGACATTCAGTACTTC	CASSTGGSDIQYF
-	TRBV4-3	TRBJ2-6	medium-sized	TGCGCCAGCAGCCAAGACTCCGGGACTGGGGCCAACGTCCTGACTTTC	CASSQDSGTGANVLTF
-	TRBV20-1	TRBJ2-4	-	TGCAGTGGTGGGGGAGCCAAAAACATTCAGTACTTC	CSGGGAKNIQYF
-	TRBV19	TRBJ1-1	-	TGTGCCAGTAGTCCCTCGGCTTATGAAGCTTTCTTT	CASSPSAYEAFF
-	TRBV20-1	TRBJ2-7	-	TGCAGTGCGATGAAAAGCTACGAGCAGTACTTC	CSAMKSYEQYF
TRBD1	TRBV19	TRBJ1-1	few	TGTGCCAGTAGTATAGAAGGGGGCTGGAACACTGAAGCTTTCTTT	CASSIEGGWNTEAFF
TRBD2	TRBV6-5	TRBJ2-7	-	TGTGCCAGCAGTTGGACTAGCGGGAGCCCCGACAATTACTACGAGCAGTACTTC	CASSWTSGSPDNYYEQYF
-	TRBV6-5	TRBJ2-5	few	TGTGCCAGCAGTTACCGGCGGGACCAAGAGACCCAGTACTTC	CASSYRRDQETQYF
-	TRBV6-6	TRBJ1-5	-	TGTGCCAGCAGTTACCCAGGTCAGGGAGGCCAGCCCCAGCATTTT	CASSYPGQGGQPQHF
TRBD2	TRBV11-3	TRBJ2-1	few	TGTGCCAGCAGCTCTCAGCGGGAGGTCATCAACCTCAATGAGCAGTTCTTC	CASSSQREVINLNEQFF
-	TRBV27	TRBJ2-7	-	TGTGCCAGCAGTCCAACGGTTTCCTACGAGCAGTACTTC	CASSPTVSYEQYF
-	TRBV7-6	TRBJ1-1	-	TGTGCCAGCAGCTCTACCAGGTATGAGGTCACGAACACTGAAGCTTTCTTT	CASSSTRYEVTNTEAFF
-	TRBV12-3/TRBV12-4	TRBJ2-3	few	TGTGCCAGCAGTTTAAGGTTCCGGGACTCGGGTACAGATACGCAGTATTTT	CASSLRFRDSGTDTQYF
-	TRBV4-1	TRBJ1-1	few	TGCGCCAGCAGCCACCTTGGGGGGGGAAACACTGAAGCTTTCTTT	CASSHLGGGNTEAFF
-	TRBV2	TRBJ2-1	-	TGTGCCAGCAGTGACGTACAGGGATCGTACAATGAGCAGTTCTTC	CASSDVQGSYNEQFF
-	TRBV15	TRBJ2-1	few	TGTGCCACCAGTACGATTGCCGGGGGTGAGCAGTTCTTC	CATSTIAGGEQFF
TRBD2	TRBV11-2	TRBJ2-5	many	TGTGCCAGCAGCTCAGTGGCCGCGGGACTAGCGGGAGAAACCCCCTACTTC	CASSSVAAGLAGETPYF
TRBD2	TRBV4-3	TRBJ2-1	-	TGCGCCAGCAGCCAAGATTTTGGCGGGAGGGCCCGGGATGAGCAGTTCTTC	CASSQDFGGRARDEQFF
-	TRBV4-3	TRBJ2-7	-	TGCGCCAGCAGCCACCAGGTTGGGGATAGCTCCTACGAGCAGTACTTC	CASSHQVGDSSYEQYF
-	TRBV29-1	TRBJ2-3	few	TGCAGCGTTGAAGGGTGGGTACGGCACGGGAGCACAGATACGCAGTATTTT	CSVEGWVRHGSTDTQYF
TRBD2	TRBV27	TRBJ2-1	-	TGTGCCAGCAGTCGACTAGCGGGGGGGCTCGATGAGCAGTTCTTC	CASSRLAGGLDEQFF
-	TRBV24-1	TRBJ2-3	-	TGTGCCACCAGCACAGGGTTCACAGATACGCAGTATTTT	CATSTGFTDTQYF
TRBD2	TRBV4-1	TRBJ2-3	few	TGCGCCAGCTCGGGGACTAGCGCTCCGGATACGCAGTATTTT	CASSGTSAPDTQYF
TRBD1	TRBV24-1	TRBJ2-1	-	TGTGCAACCGGGACAGGGTCGGCCAATGAGCAGTTCTTC	CATGTGSANEQFF
-	TRBV5-6	TRBJ2-2	-	TGTGCCAGCAGCCCGGGACAATTCACCGGGGAGCTGTTTTTT	CASSPGQFTGELFF
TRBD2	TRBV27	TRBJ2-3	few	TGTGCCAGCAGTCGTTACTCGGGAGGGCTGGGCACAGATACGCAGTATTTT	CASSRYSGGLGTDTQYF
TRBD2	TRBV4-3	TRBJ2-1	few	TGCGCCAGCAGCCACATAGCGGGAGGGGGGAATGAGCAGTTCTTC	CASSHIAGGGNEQFF
TRBD1	TRBV19	TRBJ1-2	-	TGTGCCAGTAGTATTGGTGCGACAGGGGGGAATGGCTACACCTTC	CASSIGATGGNGYTF
TRBD2	TRBV4-1	TRBJ2-3	few	TGCGCCAGCAGCCACCCGACAGCGGGGGCGGTTACAGATACGCAGTATTTT	CASSHPTAGAVTDTQYF
-	TRBV7-6	TRBJ2-1	-	TGTGCCAGCAGCACGTTGGGGCCGGAGAATGAGCAGTTCTTC	CASSTLGPENEQFF
-	TRBV12-3/TRBV12-4	TRBJ2-3	-	TGTGCCAGCAGTTTTGGCAGGGGGGGGTTAATTGATACGCAGTATTTT	CASSFGRGGLIDTQYF